Only a few counts were recorded for the clone carrying this TCR beta chain. TCRdb redid the calling of the 5' RACE reads with MiXCR, one entry per CDR3 protein. This table has some 45,000 distinct CDR3 sequences, around 28% appearing once. V was clipped by 6 bases and J by 3 bases, with 17 bases between them. This CDR3 has 15 residues. Germline V lookup: CDR1 MNHEY, CDR2 SVGAGI. The sample taken for sequencing was naive CD4+ T cells sorted from blood. Subset denoted: naive CD4+ T cells, CD4+CD45RA+CD25-. The rearrangement links TRBV6-5 to TRBJ1-2, with a possible D match to TRBD1 (5 bases). This receptor was identified in a female donor with breast cancer. The CDR3 loop is CASRGAGYGDYGYTF. DNA for the CDR3: TGTGCCAGCAGAGGGGCAGGGTACGGGGACTATGGCTACACCTTC.